A selection of T cell receptor beta chains follows, all from one sample in a study of radiotherapy plus CTLA-4 blockade in lung cancer. Sequencing was performed with immunoSEQ multiplex PCR; in TCRdb, only in-frame clones are kept and a portion is missing. Of tens of thousands of clones in the sample, about four fifths are singletons; the top ten hold 0.65% to 0.9%. The sample in question was peripheral blood, obtained from a patient treated with radiotherapy plus ipilimumab. The receptor source for this set is a human donor with non-small cell lung cancer who had stable disease on radiotherapy plus ipilimumab. The CDR3 runs from the conserved cysteine through the conserved F or W. The D gene is left open where the match is weak.

V gene: TRBV6-5; D gene: -; J gene: TRBJ1-5; CDR3 protein: CASSDSGGNQPQHF; CDR3 DNA: TGTGCCAGCAGTGATTCGGGTGGCAATCAGCCCCAGCATTTT
V gene: TRBV15; D gene: -; J gene: TRBJ2-2; CDR3 protein: CATSRDGGPRGGELFF; CDR3 DNA: TGTGCCACCAGCAGAGATGGGGGGCCCCGAGGCGGGGAGCTGTTTTTT
V gene: TRBV5-1; D gene: -; J gene: TRBJ1-6; CDR3 protein: CASRGRADNSPLHF; CDR3 DNA: TGCGCCAGCAGGGGCAGGGCTGATAATTCACCCCTCCACTTT
V gene: TRBV18; D gene: -; J gene: TRBJ2-1; CDR3 protein: CASGLHRDEQFF; CDR3 DNA: TGTGCCAGCGGACTCCACCGGGATGAGCAGTTCTTC
V gene: TRBV7-3; D gene: -; J gene: TRBJ1-6; CDR3 protein: CASSPSGAGSPLHF; CDR3 DNA: TGCGCCAGCAGCCCGTCAGGGGCCGGTTCACCCCTCCACTTT
V gene: TRBV7-9; D gene: -; J gene: TRBJ1-3; CDR3 protein: CASSSSSGNTIYF; CDR3 DNA: TGTGCCAGCAGCTCCAGCTCTGGAAACACCATATATTTT
V gene: TRBV6-1; D gene: TRBD2; J gene: TRBJ2-2; CDR3 protein: CASSRTSGSPGELFF; CDR3 DNA: TGTGCCAGCAGTCGGACTAGCGGTAGTCCCGGGGAGCTGTTTTTT
V gene: TRBV13; D gene: TRBD2; J gene: TRBJ2-7; CDR3 protein: CASSDGTSGLYEQYF; CDR3 DNA: TGTGCCAGCAGCGACGGGACTAGCGGACTTTACGAGCAGTACTTC
V gene: TRBV7-9; D gene: -; J gene: TRBJ1-4; CDR3 protein: CASSLGGTTNEKLFF; CDR3 DNA: TGTGCCAGCAGCTTAGGAGGAACAACTAATGAAAAACTGTTTTTT
V gene: TRBV9; D gene: TRBD2; J gene: TRBJ2-3; CDR3 protein: CASSVAPSGTSGRRADTQYF; CDR3 DNA: TGTGCCAGCAGCGTAGCACCATCCGGGACTAGCGGGAGGAGGGCAGATACGCAGTATTTT
V gene: TRBV18; D gene: TRBD2; J gene: TRBJ2-1; CDR3 protein: CASSPPLLAGGVEQFF; CDR3 DNA: TGTGCCAGCTCACCACCGTTGCTAGCGGGAGGTGTTGAGCAGTTCTTC
V gene: TRBV28; D gene: -; J gene: TRBJ2-2; CDR3 protein: CASSLGVLTGELFF; CDR3 DNA: TGTGCCAGCAGCCTCGGGGTCCTCACCGGGGAGCTGTTTTTT
V gene: TRBV27; D gene: -; J gene: TRBJ1-4; CDR3 protein: CASSFRGEKLFF; CDR3 DNA: TGTGCCAGCAGTTTCAGGGGCGAAAAACTGTTTTTT